The clone carrying this T cell receptor beta chain was seen more than once but under ten times. No antigen is known for it. The protocol was immunoSEQ multiplex PCR, while the TCRdb copy is restricted to in-frame clones and leaves out a portion. The data hold hundreds of thousands of clones, with 80% observed a single time. This sample stems from a study of cytotoxic CD8 clonotypes in ibrutinib-treated CLL. Study in general: Once treatment had gone on for a median of around eleven months, range 6 to 36, response samples were drawn. Mean yields were approximately 250,000 productive templates and 80,000 to 95,000 productive rearrangements per sample.

Study-wide results and limits: Clonality was elevated at ibrutinib response and had returned toward baseline at progression.

The CDR3 sequence is 13 residues long. The V gene lost 5 bases and the J gene lost 5 bases, with 13 bases spanning the gap. Germline V gives CDR1 SGHRS, CDR2 YFSETQ. This clonotype originated in a human donor with chronic lymphocytic leukemia. This specimen was PBMCs, taken before ibrutinib treatment. The chain links TRBV5-1 to TRBJ1-1; D possibly corresponds to TRBD1 (5 bases). The CDR3 nucleotides are TGCGCCAGCAGAGGGGTTTTTGAAACTGAAGCTTTCTTT. The encoded protein is CASRGVFETEAFF.